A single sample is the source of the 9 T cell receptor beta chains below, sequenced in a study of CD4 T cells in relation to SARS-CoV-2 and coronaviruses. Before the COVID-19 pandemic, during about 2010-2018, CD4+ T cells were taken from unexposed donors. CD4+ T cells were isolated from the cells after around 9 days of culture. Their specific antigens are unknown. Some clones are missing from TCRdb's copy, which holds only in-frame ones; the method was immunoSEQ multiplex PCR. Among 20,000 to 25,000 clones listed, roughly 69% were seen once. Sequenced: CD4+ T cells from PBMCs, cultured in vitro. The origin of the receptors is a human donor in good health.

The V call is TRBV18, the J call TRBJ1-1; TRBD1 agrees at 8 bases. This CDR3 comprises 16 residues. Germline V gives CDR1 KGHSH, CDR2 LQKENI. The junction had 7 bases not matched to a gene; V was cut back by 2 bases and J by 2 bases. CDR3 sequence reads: CASSPRSGGLNTEAFF. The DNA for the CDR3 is TGTGCCAGCTCACCAAGGTCAGGGGGCCTCAACACTGAAGCTTTCTTT.

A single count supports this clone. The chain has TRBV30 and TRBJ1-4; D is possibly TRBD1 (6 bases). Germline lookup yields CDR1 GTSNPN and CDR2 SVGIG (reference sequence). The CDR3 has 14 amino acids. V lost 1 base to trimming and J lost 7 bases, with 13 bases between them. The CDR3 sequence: CAWSAQGSSEKLFF. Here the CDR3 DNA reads TGTGCCTGGAGTGCGCAGGGGAGTTCTGAAAAACTGTTTTTT.

The CDR3 spells CAYAETNYGYTF. The CDR3 DNA sequence: TGTGCCTACGCAGAGACTAACTATGGCTACACCTTC. The J gene is TRBJ1-2, the V gene TRBV30; no firm D call. CDR1 and CDR2 from the germline V gene are GTSNPN and SVGIG (reference sequence). CDR3 length equals 12 residues. V was cut by 7 bases and J by 0 bases, with 9 bases left in between. Together with reference TRBV30 and TRBJ1-2, the CDR3 gives the full variable domain: SQTIHQWPATLVQPVGSPLSLECTVEGTSNPNLYWYRQAAGRGLQLLFYSVGIGQISSEVPQNLSASRPQDRQFILSSKKLLLSDSGFYLCAYAETNYGYTFGSGTRLTVV.

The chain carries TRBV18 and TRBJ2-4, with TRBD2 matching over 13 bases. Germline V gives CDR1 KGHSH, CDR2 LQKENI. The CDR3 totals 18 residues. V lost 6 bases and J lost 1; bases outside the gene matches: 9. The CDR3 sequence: CASSSRTSGSGAKNIQYF. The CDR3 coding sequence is TGTGCCAGCTCCTCGAGGACTAGCGGGAGTGGGGCCAAAAACATTCAGTACTTC.

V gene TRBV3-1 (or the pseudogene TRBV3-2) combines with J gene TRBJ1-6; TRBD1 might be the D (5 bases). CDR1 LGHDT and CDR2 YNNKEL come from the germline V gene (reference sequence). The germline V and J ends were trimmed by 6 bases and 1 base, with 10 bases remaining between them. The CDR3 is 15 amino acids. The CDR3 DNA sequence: TGTGCCAGCAGTCCCCGACAGTCCTATAATTCACCCCTCCACTTT. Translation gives CASSPRQSYNSPLHF.

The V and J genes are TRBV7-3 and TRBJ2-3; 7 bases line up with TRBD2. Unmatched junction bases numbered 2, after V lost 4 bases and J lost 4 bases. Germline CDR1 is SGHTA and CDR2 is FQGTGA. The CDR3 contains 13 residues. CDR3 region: CASSWDYSDTQYF. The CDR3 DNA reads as TGTGCCAGCAGCTGGGACTACTCAGATACGCAGTATTTT.

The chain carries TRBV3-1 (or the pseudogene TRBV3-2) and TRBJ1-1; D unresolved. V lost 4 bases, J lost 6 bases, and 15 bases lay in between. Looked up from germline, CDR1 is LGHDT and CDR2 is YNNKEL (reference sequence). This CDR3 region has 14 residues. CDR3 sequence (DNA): TGTGCCAGCAGCCCAAATTCGGGGTCCCCTGAAGCTTTCTTT. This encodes CASSPNSGSPEAFF.

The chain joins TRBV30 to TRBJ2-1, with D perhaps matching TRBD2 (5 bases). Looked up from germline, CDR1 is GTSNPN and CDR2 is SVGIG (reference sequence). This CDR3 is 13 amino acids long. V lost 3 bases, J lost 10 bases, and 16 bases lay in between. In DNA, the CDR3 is TGTGCCTGGAGCCCCACCCCCGGGAAAGAGCAGTTCTTC. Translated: CAWSPTPGKEQFF.

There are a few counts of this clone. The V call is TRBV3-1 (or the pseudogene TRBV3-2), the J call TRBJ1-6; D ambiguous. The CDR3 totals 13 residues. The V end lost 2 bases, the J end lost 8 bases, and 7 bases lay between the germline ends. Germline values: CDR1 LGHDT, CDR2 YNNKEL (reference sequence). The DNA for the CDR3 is TGTGCCAGCAGCCAAAGGACGGATTCACCCCTCCACTTT. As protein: CASSQRTDSPLHF.